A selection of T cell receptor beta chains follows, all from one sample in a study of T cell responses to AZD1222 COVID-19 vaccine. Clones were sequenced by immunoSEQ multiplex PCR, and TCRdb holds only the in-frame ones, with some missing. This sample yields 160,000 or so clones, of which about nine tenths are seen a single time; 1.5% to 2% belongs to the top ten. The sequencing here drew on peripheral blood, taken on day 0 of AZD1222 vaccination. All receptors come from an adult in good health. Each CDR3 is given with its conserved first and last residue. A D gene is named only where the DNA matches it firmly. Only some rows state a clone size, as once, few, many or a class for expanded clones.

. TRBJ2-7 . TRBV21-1 TGTGCCAGCAGCAAAGCCGGACTAGCGGGACGGGACGAGCAGTACTTC CASSKAGLAGRDEQYF
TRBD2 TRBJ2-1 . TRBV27 TGTGCCAGCAGCCTTACGGGGACTAGGTACAATGAGCAGTTCTTC CASSLTGTRYNEQFF
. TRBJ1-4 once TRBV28 TGTGCCAGCAGTAAAACAGGGACAAGTAATGAAAAACTGTTTTTT CASSKTGTSNEKLFF
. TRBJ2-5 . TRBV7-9 TGTGCCAGCAGCTTAGACTTCTCCCAAGAGACCCAGTACTTC CASSLDFSQETQYF
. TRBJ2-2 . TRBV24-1 TGTGCCACCAGCTCCGGAAGGGAAACCGGGGAGCTGTTTTTT CATSSGRETGELFF
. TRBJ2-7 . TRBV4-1 TGCGCCAGCAGCCAAGCCGGCGGGTACAACTACGAGCAGTACTTC CASSQAGGYNYEQYF
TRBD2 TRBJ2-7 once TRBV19 TGTGCCAGTAGTATCGGGACTAGCGGGAGGGCCTACGAGCAGTACTTC CASSIGTSGRAYEQYF
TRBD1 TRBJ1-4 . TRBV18 TGTGCCAGCTCACCACCGGACAGGGACTTTGCAACTAATGAAAAACTGTTTTTT CASSPPDRDFATNEKLFF
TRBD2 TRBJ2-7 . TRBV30 TGTGCCTGGAGCAGGACTAGCGGCCACTACGAGCAGTACTTC CAWSRTSGHYEQYF
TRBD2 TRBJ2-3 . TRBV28 TGTGCCAGCAGGCGGGAGAATTTAGATACGCAGTATTTT CASRRENLDTQYF
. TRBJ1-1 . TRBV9 TGTGCCAGCAGCGTAGAACCGGACTCAGACACTGAAGCTTTCTTT CASSVEPDSDTEAFF
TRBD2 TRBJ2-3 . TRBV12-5 TGTGCTAGTGGTCCGTCTGGCGGGAGGATCCCAGATACGCAGTATTTT CASGPSGGRIPDTQYF
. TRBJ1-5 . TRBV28 TGTGCCAGCAGTTCCGACAAATATAGCAATCAGCCCCAGCATTTT CASSSDKYSNQPQHF
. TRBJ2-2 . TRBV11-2 TGTGCCAGCAGCTTAGAACGGACAGCTTCGAACACCGGGGAGCTGTTTTTT CASSLERTASNTGELFF
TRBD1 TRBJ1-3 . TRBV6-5 TGTGCCAGCAGTCCGGGACAGGGCGCCGCGGACACCATATATTTT CASSPGQGAADTIYF
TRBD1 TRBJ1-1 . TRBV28 TGTGCCAGCAGTTTACCCCGGACAGGGGTCCCGGACACTGAAGCTTTCTTT CASSLPRTGVPDTEAFF
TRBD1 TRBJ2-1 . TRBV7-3 TGTGCCAGCAGCTCAGGGGGTTGGAATGAGCAGTTCTTC CASSSGGWNEQFF
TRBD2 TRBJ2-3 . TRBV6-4 TGTGCCAGCAGTGACTCGATTAGCGGGAGATCCGGTAGCACAGATACGCAGTATTTT CASSDSISGRSGSTDTQYF
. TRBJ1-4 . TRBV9 TGTGCCAGCAGCGTAGAAGGACAAAATGAAAAACTGTTTTTT CASSVEGQNEKLFF
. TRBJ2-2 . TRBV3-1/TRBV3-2 TGTGCCAGCAGCCAAAGACAGGCAACGAACGCCGGGGAGCTGTTTTTT CASSQRQATNAGELFF
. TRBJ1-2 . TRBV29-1 TGCAGCGTTGGGGAAGGGCGCTATGGCTACACCTTC CSVGEGRYGYTF
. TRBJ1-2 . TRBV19 TGTGCCAGTAGTACAGGGTTTGGTGGCTACACCTTC CASSTGFGGYTF
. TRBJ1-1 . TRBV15 TGTGCCACCAGCTCACTGAACACTGAAGCTTTCTTT CATSSLNTEAFF
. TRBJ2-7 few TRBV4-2 TGTGCCAGCAGCCAAGGAACCTCTGACGAGCAGTACTTC CASSQGTSDEQYF
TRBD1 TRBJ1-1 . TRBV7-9 TGTGCCAGCAGCCCCCGAGGGGGAGACAGGGGGTGGACTGAAGCTTTCTTT CASSPRGGDRGWTEAFF
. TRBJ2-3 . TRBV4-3 TGCGCCAGCAGCCAAGTTGGCACAGATACGCAGTATTTT CASSQVGTDTQYF
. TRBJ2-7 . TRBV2 TGTGCCAGCAGATACTACGGGACACGGATATACGAGCAGTACTTC CASRYYGTRIYEQYF
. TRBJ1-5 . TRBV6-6 TGTGCCAGCAGCCGCCAACCGGGACGGATGAATCAGCCCCAGCATTTT CASSRQPGRMNQPQHF
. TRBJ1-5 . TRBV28 TGTGCCAGCAGTCGGGCGGTCCCGGAGCCCCAGCATTTT CASSRAVPEPQHF
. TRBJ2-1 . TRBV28 TGTGCCAGCAGTTTGAACAGGGTCAATGAGCAGTTCTTC CASSLNRVNEQFF
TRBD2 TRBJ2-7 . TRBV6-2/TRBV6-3 TGTGCCAGCAGTCCCGTAGCGGGAGCGGGCGAGCAGTACTTC CASSPVAGAGEQYF
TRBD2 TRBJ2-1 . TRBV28 TGTGCCAGCAGTCCAACCCCGACTAGCGGGAGGGGGTTCTTC CASSPTPTSGRGFF